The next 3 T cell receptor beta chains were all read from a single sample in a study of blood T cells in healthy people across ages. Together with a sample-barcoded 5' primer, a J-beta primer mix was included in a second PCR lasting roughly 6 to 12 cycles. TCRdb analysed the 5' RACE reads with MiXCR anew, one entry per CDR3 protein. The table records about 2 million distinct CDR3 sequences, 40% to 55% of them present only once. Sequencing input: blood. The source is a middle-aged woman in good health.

The CDR3: CASSPREGLDYGYTF. The DNA for the CDR3 is TGCGCCAGCAGCCCCCGGGAGGGGTTGGACTATGGCTACACCTTC. This chain joins TRBV4-1 and TRBJ1-2, with D perhaps TRBD1 (5 bases). The germline gives CDR1 MGHRA, CDR2 YSYEKL. The CDR3 extends over 15 amino acids. Trimming removed 4 bases from V and 3 bases from J, with 15 bases in between.

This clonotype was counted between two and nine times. The chain's CDR3 is CSYTSGGYTDTQYF. CDR3 sequence (DNA): TGCAGCTATACTAGCGGGGGATACACAGATACGCAGTATTTT. This sequence joins TRBV20-1 and TRBJ2-3; 11 bases are shared with TRBD2. Per germline, CDR1 DFQATT and CDR2 SNEGSKA (reference sequence). The length of the CDR3 is 14 residues.

CDR3 amino acids: CASRNQGLPDEQYF. CDR3 DNA: TGTGCCAGCAGAAATCAGGGACTACCCGACGAGCAGTACTTC. The chain employs TRBV6-5 and TRBJ2-7, with TRBD2 matching 7 bases. Per the germline V gene, CDR1 is MNHEY and CDR2 is SVGAGI. There are 14 residues in the CDR3. The trim removed 6 bases at V and 5 bases at J, leaving 10 bases unmatched.